The next 24 T cell receptor beta chains were all read from a single sample in a study of T-cell memory formation after mild COVID-19. TCRdb fed the 5' RACE reads into MiXCR, producing one record per CDR3 protein. The sample records fewer than 350,000 distinct CDR3 sequences, over 7% being singletons. Sequencing was done on a sample of PBMCs or a T cell subset sorted from them (not recorded which). The origin of the receptors is a man younger than 35 who had mild COVID-19 (a few samples of this study predate the infection). Cell type and time point are not known.

V gene TRBV5-1 combines with J gene TRBJ2-2, with 7 bases matching TRBD2. The CDR3 spans 13 residues. J lost 5 bases, V lost 3 bases, and 1 base had no gene match. Germline V gives CDR1 SGHRS, CDR2 YFSETQ. CDR3 sequence: CASSWRGTGELFF. The DNA of the CDR3 is TGCGCCAGCAGCTGGCGGGGGACCGGGGAGCTGTTTTTT.

The V gene is TRBV5-1, the J gene TRBJ2-5; D ambiguous. V was cut by 6 bases and J by 5 bases, with 8 bases left in between. The CDR3 is 11 amino acids. CDR1 and CDR2 (germline): SGHRS, YFSETQ. DNA of the CDR3: TGCGCCAGCACGATGGGGGAGACCCAGTACTTC. Translating gives CASTMGETQYF.

This clonotype appeared a few times. J is TRBJ2-1 and V is TRBV21-1; the DNA was not used to check the table's D call, TRBD1. TRBV21-1 is tagged as a pseudogene. The CDR3 consists of 12 residues. CDR3 residues: CASIRPGQGVFF. CDR3 DNA sequence: TGTGCCAGCATCAGACCGGGACAGGGGGTATTCTTC.

The chain is built from TRBV3-1 and TRBJ2-5; 9 bases align to TRBD2. Losses at the gene ends were 1 base for V and 4 bases for J; bases not matched to a gene: 7. The CDR3 spans 16 residues. CDR1 and CDR2 from the germline V gene are LGHDT and YNNKEL (reference sequence). CDR3: CASSQVSSGDGETQYF. The CDR3 nucleotides read TGTGCCAGCAGCCAAGTGTCTAGCGGGGATGGAGAGACCCAGTACTTC.

The genes are TRBV5-5 and TRBJ1-1; D remains ambiguous. Trimming stripped 0 bases from V and 5 bases from J, with 8 bases between. Germline V gene lookup returns CDR1 SGHKS and CDR2 YYEKEE (reference sequence). The CDR3 extends over 13 amino acids. CDR3 in amino acids: CASSLGRWTEAFF. The CDR3 nucleotides are TGTGCCAGCAGCTTGGGGCGGTGGACTGAAGCTTTCTTT. The variable domain in full, completed from reference TRBV5-5 and TRBJ1-1, reads DAGVTQSPTHLIKTRGQQVTLRCSPISGHKSVSWYQQVLGQGPQFIFQYYEKEERGRGNFPDRFSARQFPNYSSELNVNALLLGDSALYLCASSLGRWTEAFFGQGTRLTVV.

The chain uses TRBV9 and TRBJ2-1; 10 bases are a match to TRBD2. This CDR3 has 15 residues. The J segment lost 3 bases and the V segment lost 0 bases, leaving 0 bases of the junction unmatched. Germline loops: CDR1 SGDLS, CDR2 YYNGEE. As DNA, the CDR3 is TGTGCCAGCAGCGTAGCTAGCGGGGGCTACAATGAGCAGTTCTTC. This codes for CASSVASGGYNEQFF.

This rearrangement joins TRBV7-2 to TRBJ1-5; 8 bases align to TRBD1. After removal of 2 bases from V and 3 bases from J, the junction contained 6 bases not matched to a gene. In germline, CDR1 is SGHTA, CDR2 FQGNSA. The length of the CDR3 is 16 residues. The CDR3 DNA reads as TGTGCCAGCAGCTTATACCAGGGGGCGTTCAATCAGCCCCAGCATTTT. It specifies CASSLYQGAFNQPQHF.

CDR3 sequence: CAISEPSGGDGTQYF. The CDR3 bases are TGTGCCATCAGTGAACCTAGCGGGGGGGACGGGACCCAGTACTTC. The V call is TRBV10-3, the J call TRBJ2-5, with 12 bases lining up with TRBD2. The CDR3 is made up of 15 amino acids. The germline CDR1 and CDR2 sequences are ENHRY and SYGVKD. Trimming at V came to 3 bases and at J to 7 bases, leaving 6 bases not matched to a gene.

This chain uses TRBV6-5 with TRBJ2-6; 8 bases map to TRBD1. Germline V gene sequence: CDR1 MNHEY, CDR2 SVGAGI. V shed 6 bases, J shed 0 bases, and the junction held 7 bases outside the gene matches. The CDR3 runs to 17 residues. The CDR3 coding sequence is TGTGCCAGCAGCGATCGACAGGGGAGCTCTGGGGCCAACGTCCTGACTTTC. This encodes CASSDRQGSSGANVLTF.

V and J are TRBV24-1 and TRBJ1-2; D may be TRBD1 (6 bases). The V gene's germline CDR1 is KGHDR and CDR2 SFDVKD. The ends were cut back, 4 bases at V and 6 bases at J, with 14 bases in the middle. This CDR3 comprises 14 residues. CDR3 amino acids: CATSEGRGSDGYTF. CDR3 nucleotides: TGTGCCACCAGTGAGGGCAGGGGTAGCGATGGCTACACCTTC.

This clonotype was recorded at least ten times. V gene TRBV12-3 or TRBV12-4 combines with J gene TRBJ2-1; D is unclear. Between the trimmed V and J ends, which lost 5 bases and 5 bases, there was a span of 13 bases. This CDR3 spans 14 amino acids. This CDR3 reads CASSTFVMNNEQFF. As DNA, the CDR3 is TGTGCCAGCAGTACGTTTGTGATGAACAATGAGCAGTTCTTC.

This clonotype was seen ten or more times. The chain carries TRBV29-1 and TRBJ2-1; tentative D call: TRBD1 (6 bases). Trimming took off 7 bases at V and 6 bases at J, with 16 bases between the two ends. Germline lookup yields CDR1 SQVTM and CDR2 ANQGSEA. The CDR3 loop spans 13 amino acids. CDR3 amino acids: CSAWGQGGNEQFF. CDR3 sequence (DNA): TGCAGCGCCTGGGGGCAAGGGGGCAATGAGCAGTTCTTC.

This clonotype showed up just a few times. This chain connects TRBV9 to TRBJ2-2, with D possibly TRBD2 on 5 matching bases. Deletions cut 3 bases from V and 5 bases from J, with 14 bases between. CDR1 SGDLS and CDR2 YYNGEE come from the germline V gene. CDR3 length: 15 amino acids. CDR3 protein: CASSEDGVLTGELFF. CDR3 coding DNA: TGTGCCAGCAGCGAGGACGGGGTCTTGACCGGGGAGCTGTTTTTT.

This clonotype has a count of ten or more. The chain uses TRBV7-2 and TRBJ2-5, with D tentatively TRBD1 or TRBD2 (7 bases each). CDR3 length equals 13 residues. The ends were cut back, 5 bases at V and 5 bases at J, with 12 bases in the middle. The germline V gene encodes CDR1 SGHTA and CDR2 FQGNSA. The CDR3 protein is CASSQQGGETQYF. CDR3 DNA: TGTGCCAGCAGCCAGCAGGGGGGGGAGACCCAGTACTTC.

The sample holds a few counts of this clonotype. V is TRBV20-1 and J is TRBJ1-4, with D unresolved. The CDR3 contains 10 residues. V shed 4 bases and J shed 8 bases, with 5 bases lying between them. Germline lookup yields CDR1 DFQATT and CDR2 SNEGSKA (reference sequence). CDR3 sequence (DNA): TGCAGTGCTAAGGAAGAAAAACTGTTTTTT. Protein sequence: CSAKEEKLFF.

This clonotype was seen only a few times. The chain carries TRBV24-1 and TRBJ2-3; TRBD2 matches 7 bases. Germline trimming cut 2 bases from V and 4 bases from J; bases unmatched to any gene: 8. This CDR3 is built from 16 residues. Germline lookup yields CDR1 KGHDR and CDR2 SFDVKD. The CDR3 here is CATSDSDLGGSDTQYF. DNA for the CDR3: TGTGCCACCAGTGATTCGGACCTCGGGGGGTCAGATACGCAGTATTTT.

The V and J genes are TRBV7-2 and TRBJ1-2; no clear D. V lost 4 bases to trimming and J lost 4 bases, with 10 bases between them. This CDR3 region has 13 residues. Germline values: CDR1 SGHTA, CDR2 FQGNSA. The CDR3 DNA reads as TGTGCCAGCAGCTCCTCGGCAGGCTATGGCTACACCTTC. It specifies CASSSSAGYGYTF.

This clonotype was seen a few times. A much more abundant neighbour one base away suggests this may be a read error. The V and J genes are TRBV27 and TRBJ1-1; D call uncertain. This CDR3 has 13 residues. Germline values: CDR1 MNHEY, CDR2 SMNVEV (reference sequence). Trimming removed 2 bases at V and 3 bases at J, with 7 bases between. The CDR3 here is CASSLGVYTEAFF. In DNA, the CDR3 is TGTGCCAGCAGTTTAGGGGTGTACACTGAAGCTTTCTTT.

This clonotype was seen a handful of times. V gene TRBV7-2 combines with J gene TRBJ1-6; D gene ambiguous. This CDR3 has 15 amino acids. The V gene lost 2 bases and the J gene lost 9 bases, with 14 bases spanning the gap. Germline CDR1 and CDR2: SGHTA and FQGNSA. In DNA form, the CDR3 reads TGTGCCAGCAGCTTAAGGGTGGGCTCGGGTTCACCCCTCCACTTT. Translated, it gives CASSLRVGSGSPLHF.

This rearrangement joins TRBV19 to TRBJ2-5; D gene unclear. CDR3 length: 13 amino acids. Germline assignment: CDR1 LNHDA and CDR2 SQIVND (reference sequence). Trimming took 3 bases from V and 5 from J, leaving 10 bases between them. CDR3 nucleotides: TGTGCCAGTAGTATCTCCCGATGGGAGACCCAGTACTTC. Its translation is CASSISRWETQYF. Supplemented by reference TRBV19 and TRBJ2-5, the full variable domain reads DGGITQSPKYLFRKEGQNVTLSCEQNLNHDAMYWYRQDPGQGLRLIYYSQIVNDFQKGDIAEGYSVSREKKESFPLTVTSAQKNPTAFYLCASSISRWETQYFGPGTRLLVL.

This clonotype was counted ten times or more. The chain recombines TRBV3-1 with TRBJ2-3; D is uncertain. Germline CDR1 reads LGHDT; CDR2 reads YNNKEL (reference sequence). The CDR3 sequence is 15 residues long. V was pared by 1 base and J by 8 bases, with 16 bases between. The DNA of the CDR3 is TGTGCCAGCAGCCAAGGGTTCGGTATCGGAATTACGCAGTATTTT. Amino acid sequence: CASSQGFGIGITQYF.

A few counts support this clonotype. The genes are TRBV11-2 and TRBJ1-1, with D possibly being TRBD1 (6 bases). CDR1 and CDR2 from the germline V gene are SGHAT and FQNNGV. CDR3 length equals 17 residues. Trimming cost V 1 base and J 3 bases, with 18 bases left between them. The CDR3 spells CASSLGRRRGRYTEAFF. The CDR3 nucleotides are TGTGCCAGCAGCTTAGGGAGGAGGCGGGGGCGATACACTGAAGCTTTCTTT. The full variable domain, rest sourced from reference TRBV11-2 and TRBJ1-1, is EAGVAQSPRYKIIEKRQSVAFWCNPISGHATLYWYQQILGQGPKLLIQFQNNGVVDDSQLPKDRFSAERLKGVDSTLKIQPAKLEDSAVYLCASSLGRRRGRYTEAFFGQGTRLTVV.

Ten or more counts support this clonotype. V and J are TRBV24-1 and TRBJ2-5, with D possibly TRBD2 on 5 matching bases. CDR3 length: 14 residues. V lost 4 bases and J 0 bases, leaving 8 bases between the germline ends. Germline values: CDR1 KGHDR, CDR2 SFDVKD. The CDR3 nucleotides read TGTGCCACCAGTGAGTCCGGGGACCAAGAGACCCAGTACTTC. It translates to CATSESGDQETQYF.

This clonotype was seen a handful of times. The chain combines TRBV20-1 with TRBJ1-6; possible D gene TRBD1, 6 bases. This CDR3 spans 15 amino acids. Germline loops: CDR1 DFQATT, CDR2 SNEGSKA (reference sequence). The ends were cut back, 0 bases at V and 10 bases at J, with 16 bases in the middle. The CDR3 nucleotides read TGCAGTGCTAGAGAGGGTGGGGCGAGGGGGTCACCCCTCCACTTT. This encodes CSAREGGARGSPLHF.